These 7 T cell receptor beta chains originate from one sample sequenced in a study of cytomegalovirus exposure and HLA in healthy donors. 60 Vbeta and 13 Jbeta primers were used in PCR. Using immunoSEQ multiplex PCR, the repertoire was profiled, and TCRdb retains in-frame clones only, with some absent. The sample yields approximately 150,000 clones, around 82% seen once. Sequenced input: PBMCs. These receptors were collected from a man aged 18 to 29 in good health and CMV-seropositive.

The chain is built from TRBV28 and TRBJ1-2; TRBD1 matches at 8 bases. Trimming took 5 bases from V and 7 from J; bases not matched to a gene: 9. CDR1 is MDHEN, CDR2 SYDVKM, per germline. This CDR3 contains 14 residues. This CDR3 is CASSTGQGAFGYTF. The CDR3 DNA is TGTGCCAGCAGTACCGGGCAGGGGGCGTTTGGCTACACCTTC.

This clone has just a few counts. The V gene is TRBV7-9, the J gene TRBJ1-2; 8 bases map to TRBD1. The CDR3 consists of 14 residues. V shed 5 bases, J shed 5 bases, and the junction held 7 bases outside the gene matches. In germline, CDR1 is SEHNR, CDR2 FQNEAQ (reference sequence). This CDR3 reads CASSPRTGSYGYTF. CDR3 nucleotides: TGTGCCAGCAGCCCGCGGACAGGGAGTTATGGCTACACCTTC.

The chain recombines TRBV6-1 with TRBJ2-7; TRBD2 is a possible D gene (6 bases). Germline V CDR1 and CDR2: MNHNS, SASEGT. CDR3 length: 16 residues. V was trimmed by 4 bases and J by 4 bases, leaving 20 bases between them. As DNA, the CDR3 is TGTGCCAGCAGTGGGGACTGGCATGGAGGGGAGTACGAGCAGTACTTC. It yields the protein CASSGDWHGGEYEQYF.

This chain links TRBV14 with TRBJ1-1; no reliable D call. Germline CDR1 is SGHDN and CDR2 is FVKESK. V was pared by 4 bases and J by 0 bases, with 12 bases between. The CDR3 totals 15 residues. CDR3: CASSLGLPMNTEAFF. CDR3 bases: TGTGCCAGCAGCCTCGGACTGCCAATGAACACTGAAGCTTTCTTT.

The chain links TRBV27 to TRBJ2-2, with D unclear. With 5 bases removed from V and 5 bases from J, the gap between germline ends came to 3 bases. Germline V gene lookup returns CDR1 MNHEY and CDR2 SMNVEV (reference sequence). This CDR3 spans 11 amino acids. CDR3 nucleotides: TGTGCCAGCAGTCAAACCGGGGAGCTGTTTTTT. Translated, it gives CASSQTGELFF.

The V and J genes are TRBV5-1 and TRBJ2-7; 10 nucleotides match TRBD2. J gave up 6 bases and V 2 bases, and 8 bases lay outside the gene matches. This CDR3 spans 15 amino acids. Germline lookup yields CDR1 SGHRS and CDR2 YFSETQ. CDR3 nucleotides: TGCGCCAGCAGCTTACCGACTAGCGGGTCTTCCGAGCAGTACTTC. Amino acid sequence: CASSLPTSGSSEQYF.

The chain recombines TRBV5-6 with TRBJ2-7; possibly TRBD1 for D (6 bases). Germline V gene lookup returns CDR1 SGHDT and CDR2 YYEEEE. Trimming took off 0 bases at V and 3 bases at J, with 10 bases between the two ends. This CDR3 has 14 amino acids. Here the CDR3 DNA reads TGTGCCAGCAGCTTGGGGCAGGGGAACTACGAGCAGTACTTC. Translating gives CASSLGQGNYEQYF.